This T cell receptor (beta chain) was observed in a study of regulatory T cells in long-lasting Graves disease. Indicated time point: newly diagnosed GD, antithyroid drugs for less than 3 months. Following extraction of RNA from PBMCs, that RNA was used to make the TCR library. Deletions cut 2 bases from V and 14 bases from J, with 21 bases between. The CDR3 consists of 14 residues. Per germline, CDR1 MGHRA and CDR2 YSYEKL. Through Arm-PCR of CDR3 regions and iRepertoire HTBI primers, TCR beta libraries were built. TCRdb ran MiXCR on the multiplex PCR reads and lists one entry per CDR3 protein. The sample includes 360,000 or so distinct CDR3 sequences, 10% to 15% of them seen just once. Separately, the same data were catalogued under a study of T cells in Graves' hyperthyroidism and ophthalmopathy. That source notes: Also found in blood were most expanded thyroid clonotypes above 0.001.

This sequence originates from a woman aged 18 to 35 with Graves disease. The chain couples TRBV4-1 to TRBJ1-2; unclear D gene. The sequencing here drew on peripheral blood mononuclear cells (PBMCs), taken at new diagnosis, from a patient treated with antithyroid drugs. CDR3 amino acids: CASSQLLQFSLMTF. The CDR3 nucleotides are TGCGCCAGCAGCCAATTGTTGCAATTCTCCCTTATGACCTTC.